This T cell receptor beta chain was documented in a study of blood T cell repertoires in COVID-19. About the study: T cells, B-cell-depleted T cells, or PBMCs supplied cDNA or gDNA.

Profiled with immunoSEQ multiplex PCR; TCRdb holds only in-frame clones, not every one. The sample has 330,000 or so clones; over 80% are singletons. The TCR originated in a man between 25 and 39 years old with COVID-19, enrolled during active disease. Sequenced material: peripheral blood.

The CDR3 is CASSKTQGARINEQYF. Here the CDR3 DNA reads TGTGCCAGTAGTAAAACGCAGGGGGCAAGAATCAACGAGCAGTACTTC. The J gene is TRBJ2-7, the V gene TRBV19, with TRBD1 matching over 8 bases. The germline V gene has CDR1 LNHDA and CDR2 SQIVND (reference sequence). V shed 4 bases, J shed 5 bases, and the junction held 13 bases outside the gene matches. CDR3 length: 16 amino acids.